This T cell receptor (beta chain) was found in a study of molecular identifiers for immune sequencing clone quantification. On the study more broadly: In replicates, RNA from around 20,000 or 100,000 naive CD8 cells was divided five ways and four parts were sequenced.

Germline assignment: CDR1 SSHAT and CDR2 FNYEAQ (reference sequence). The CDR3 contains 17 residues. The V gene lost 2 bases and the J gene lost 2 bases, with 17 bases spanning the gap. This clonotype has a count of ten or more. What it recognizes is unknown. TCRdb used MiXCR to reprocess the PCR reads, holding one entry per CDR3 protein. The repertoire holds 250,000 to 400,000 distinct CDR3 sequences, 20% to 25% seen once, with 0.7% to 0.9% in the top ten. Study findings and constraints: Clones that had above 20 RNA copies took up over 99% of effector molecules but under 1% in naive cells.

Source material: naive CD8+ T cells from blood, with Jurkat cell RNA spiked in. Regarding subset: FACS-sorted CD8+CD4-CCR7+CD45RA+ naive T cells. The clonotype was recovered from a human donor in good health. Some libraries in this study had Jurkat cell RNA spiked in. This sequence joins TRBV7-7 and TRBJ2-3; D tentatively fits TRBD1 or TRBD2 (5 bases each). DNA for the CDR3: TGTGCCAGCAGCTTACGGGGACCGCCGCTTCCCACAGATACGCAGTATTTT. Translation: CASSLRGPPLPTDTQYF.